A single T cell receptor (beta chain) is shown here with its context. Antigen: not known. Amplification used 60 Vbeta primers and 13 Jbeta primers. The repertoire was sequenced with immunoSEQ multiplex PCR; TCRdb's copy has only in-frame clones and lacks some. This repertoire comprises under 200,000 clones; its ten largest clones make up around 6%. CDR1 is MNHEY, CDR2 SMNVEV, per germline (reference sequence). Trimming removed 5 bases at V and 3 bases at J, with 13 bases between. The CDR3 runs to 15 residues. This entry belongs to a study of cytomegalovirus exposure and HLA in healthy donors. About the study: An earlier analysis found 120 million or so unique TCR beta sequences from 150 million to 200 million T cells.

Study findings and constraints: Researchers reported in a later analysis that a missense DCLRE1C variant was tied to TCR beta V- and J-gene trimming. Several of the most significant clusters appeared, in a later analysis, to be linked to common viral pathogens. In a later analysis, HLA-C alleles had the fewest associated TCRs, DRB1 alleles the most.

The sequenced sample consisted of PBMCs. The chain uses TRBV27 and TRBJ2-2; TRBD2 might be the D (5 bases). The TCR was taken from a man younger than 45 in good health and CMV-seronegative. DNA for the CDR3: TGTGCCAGCAGTCGGCGGGCAGGCTACACCGGGGAGCTGTTTTTT. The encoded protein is CASSRRAGYTGELFF.